This is a list of T cell receptor beta chains from one sample in a study of T cells in Graves' hyperthyroidism and ophthalmopathy. TCRdb reprocessed the multiplex PCR reads via MiXCR and lists one record per CDR3 protein. The sample records about 480,000 distinct CDR3 sequences, under 15% being singletons. Sequences were obtained from blood. These receptors were obtained from a woman under 30 with Graves' hyperthyroidism. Each CDR3 is given with its conserved first and last residue. The D gene is left open where the match is weak. The listing skips clone size in some rows; elsewhere it reads once, few, many or a size class.

cdr3_length,j_call,v_call,clone_size,d_call,cdr3_aa,cdr3_nt
14,TRBJ1-5,TRBV6-1,many,-,CASSVYRSNQPQHF,TGTGCCAGCAGTGTCTACCGCAGCAATCAGCCCCAGCATTTT
16,TRBJ2-1,TRBV5-1,-,TRBD2,CASSSLPLAEGNEQFF,TGCGCCAGCAGCTCACTTCCACTAGCGGAGGGCAATGAGCAGTTCTTC
18,TRBJ2-1,TRBV11-2,-,TRBD2,CASSFPQGVGTSINEQFF,TGTGCCAGCAGCTTCCCCCAAGGGGTCGGGACTAGCATCAATGAGCAGTTCTTC
13,TRBJ2-2,TRBV10-1,-,-,CASSENSGGELFF,TGCGCCAGCAGTGAGAATTCAGGCGGGGAGCTGTTTTTT
14,TRBJ1-4,TRBV10-3,many,-,CAISDVKQPEKLFF,TGTGCCATCAGTGACGTAAAGCAACCTGAAAAACTGTTTTTT
13,TRBJ2-1,TRBV30,-,-,CAWSLVPYNEQFF,TGTGCCTGGAGTCTTGTCCCTTACAATGAGCAGTTCTTC
15,TRBJ2-1,TRBV11-2,many,TRBD2,CASSWREDPYNEQFF,TGTGCCAGCAGCTGGCGGGAGGACCCCTACAATGAGCAGTTCTTC
13,TRBJ1-6,TRBV3-1,many,-,CASAGIHNSPLHF,TGTGCCAGCGCGGGAATTCATAATTCACCCCTCCACTTT
13,TRBJ1-2,TRBV5-5,few,-,CASSLGGFNGYTF,TGTGCCAGCAGCTTGGGCGGGTTCAATGGCTACACCTTC
14,TRBJ1-2,TRBV11-1,few,-,CASSGGTRNYGYTF,TGTGCCAGCAGCGGTGGGACTCGCAACTATGGCTACACCTTC
13,TRBJ1-1,TRBV7-3,many,-,CASSVTENTEAFF,TGTGCCAGCAGTGTGACAGAGAACACTGAAGCTTTCTTT
18,TRBJ1-5,TRBV6-1,many,TRBD1,CASSGRDRGLYSNQPQHF,TGTGCCAGCAGTGGACGGGACAGGGGGCTTTATAGCAATCAGCCCCAGCATTTT
13,TRBJ2-1,TRBV18,-,-,CASSRPQGPAQFF,TGTGCCAGCTCCCGTCCCCAGGGGCCAGCCCAGTTCTTC
16,TRBJ2-1,TRBV10-3,many,-,CAISESGPGIWNEQFF,TGTGCCATCAGTGAGAGTGGGCCAGGGATCTGGAATGAGCAGTTCTTC
15,TRBJ2-3,TRBV27,many,TRBD1,CASSPRTGVTDTQYF,TGTGCCAGCAGTCCGAGGACAGGGGTTACAGATACGCAGTATTTT
19,TRBJ2-2,TRBV7-3,-,-,CASSLNRPVPGTLTGELFF,TGTGCCAGCAGCTTAAACCGACCGGTACCTGGGACACTGACCGGGGAGCTGTTTTTT
15,TRBJ1-2,TRBV5-6,-,-,CASSLEDSLVYGYTF,TGTGCCAGCAGCTTGGAGGACAGCTTAGTTTATGGCTACACCTTC
14,TRBJ1-4,TRBV20-1,many,-,CSARNRGTNEKLFF,TGCAGTGCTAGAAACCGGGGAACTAATGAAAAACTGTTTTTT
15,TRBJ2-2,TRBV27,many,TRBD2,CASSLSGRYTGELFF,TGTGCCAGCAGTCTGAGCGGGAGGTACACCGGGGAGCTGTTTTTT
14,TRBJ2-1,TRBV5-1,-,-,CASSLPGPHNEQFF,TGCGCCAGCAGCTTACCGGGGCCCCACAATGAGCAGTTCTTC
14,TRBJ1-5,TRBV3-1,few,-,CASSQGHSNQPQHF,TGTGCCAGCAGCCAAGGCCATAGCAATCAGCCCCAGCATTTT
13,TRBJ2-3,TRBV20-1,many,-,CSGRRDSTDTQYF,TGCAGCGGACGACGGGACTCCACAGATACGCAGTATTTT
15,TRBJ1-6,TRBV20-1,many,TRBD1,CSATTAGQSVSPLHF,TGCAGTGCTACCACTGCGGGACAGTCGGTATCACCCCTCCACTTT